This entry lists 18 T cell receptor beta chains sequenced from one sample in a study of blood T cell repertoires in COVID-19. Method: immunoSEQ multiplex PCR; TCRdb's copy keeps in-frame clones and lacks some. Altogether 390,000 or so clones are present, approximately 87% being singletons, with the ten largest covering roughly a tenth. What was sequenced was peripheral blood. The receptors stem from a woman aged 25 to 45 with COVID-19, enrolled during active disease.

This chain connects TRBV20-1 to TRBJ2-7; TRBD1 might be the D (5 bases). Trimming left V 3 bases short and J 2 bases short, with 14 bases between. Per the germline V gene, CDR1 is DFQATT and CDR2 is SNEGSKA (reference sequence). This CDR3 spans 14 amino acids. Here the CDR3 DNA reads TGCAGTGCTAGTGCGGCCCAGGGCCCCTACGAGCAGTACTTC. Its protein is CSASAAQGPYEQYF.

V is TRBV11-2 and J is TRBJ2-7; 9 bases are a match to TRBD1. Germline CDR1 SGHAT, CDR2 FQNNGV. V dropped 5 bases and J dropped 4; count of bases not matched to a gene: 9. The CDR3 has 15 amino acids. CDR3 bases: TGTGCCAGCAGCGGGAGACCCGGGACAGGGTACGAGCAGTACTTC. Protein: CASSGRPGTGYEQYF. Drawing the rest from reference TRBV11-2 and TRBJ2-7, the complete variable domain is EAGVAQSPRYKIIEKRQSVAFWCNPISGHATLYWYQQILGQGPKLLIQFQNNGVVDDSQLPKDRFSAERLKGVDSTLKIQPAKLEDSAVYLCASSGRPGTGYEQYFGPGTRLTVT.

The chain links TRBV5-1 to TRBJ1-3, with D maybe TRBD1 (5 bases). With 0 bases removed from V and 7 bases from J, the gap between germline ends came to 11 bases. Germline V lookup: CDR1 SGHRS, CDR2 YFSETQ. CDR3 length equals 14 residues. CDR3 region: CASSLAKGANTIYF. CDR3 nucleotides: TGCGCCAGCAGCTTGGCCAAAGGGGCTAACACCATATATTTT.

V and J are TRBV10-3 and TRBJ1-1; a possible D gene is TRBD1 (5 bases). Germline loops: CDR1 ENHRY, CDR2 SYGVKD. The CDR3 sequence is 15 residues long. Trimming left V 2 bases short and J 0 bases short, with 10 bases between. This chain's CDR3 is CAISERGGVNTEAFF. CDR3 DNA sequence: TGTGCCATCAGTGAGAGGGGCGGGGTGAACACTGAAGCTTTCTTT.

The gene calls are TRBV19 and TRBJ1-1, with 7 bases lining up with TRBD1. CDR1 and CDR2 (germline): LNHDA, SQIVND (reference sequence). The J segment lost 1 base and the V segment lost 10 bases, leaving 3 bases of the junction unmatched. The CDR3 totals 12 residues. The CDR3 protein is CATWTGNTEAFF. CDR3 DNA: TGTGCCACTTGGACAGGGAACACTGAAGCTTTCTTT.

The rearrangement joins TRBV7-2 to TRBJ2-4; D is ambiguous. The V and J ends lost 1 base and 5 bases respectively, with 6 bases between them. The CDR3 loop spans 13 amino acids. From germline, CDR1 is SGHTA and CDR2 FQGNSA. The CDR3 reads CASSLGPENIQYF. The CDR3 DNA reads TGTGCCAGCAGCTTAGGGCCCGAAAACATTCAGTACTTC.

This sequence joins TRBV10-3 and TRBJ2-7; 8 nucleotides agree with TRBD1. The CDR3 extends over 13 amino acids. With V trimmed by 4 bases and J by 5 bases, 4 bases remained unmatched. Germline CDR1 and CDR2: ENHRY and SYGVKD. The CDR3, as DNA: TGTGCCATCAGTGCCGGACAGGGCGACGAGCAGTACTTC. The encoded protein is CAISAGQGDEQYF.

The V gene is TRBV7-3, the J gene TRBJ2-6; the match to TRBD2 covers 9 bases. The CDR3 length is 17 residues. J lost 4 bases, V lost 2 bases, and 6 bases had no gene match. The germline V gene has CDR1 SGHTA and CDR2 FQGTGA. This CDR3 reads CASSLGLAGSGANVLTF. As DNA, the CDR3 is TGTGCCAGCAGCTTAGGGCTAGCGGGGTCGGGGGCCAACGTCCTGACTTTC.

The gene calls are TRBV19 and TRBJ2-1; 7 bases map to TRBD2. This CDR3 is built from 16 residues. The ends lost 3 bases at V and 10 bases at J; junction bases unmatched: 15. CDR1 and CDR2 from the germline V gene are LNHDA and SQIVND (reference sequence). The CDR3 DNA reads TGTGCCAGTAGTATCGGCGGGGGAGGAGGGATAGAGGAGCAGTTCTTC. Encoded protein: CASSIGGGGGIEEQFF.

This clone was found once. The rearrangement uses TRBV28 and TRBJ2-1; 8 nucleotides line up with TRBD2. Germline V lookup: CDR1 MDHEN, CDR2 SYDVKM. Trimming at V came to 6 bases and at J to 4 bases, leaving 8 bases not matched to a gene. CDR3 size: 15 residues. The CDR3, as DNA: TGTGCCAGCAGCATGAGCGGGAGAAGATACAATGAGCAGTTCTTC. Translation gives CASSMSGRRYNEQFF.

The chain employs TRBV25-1 and TRBJ1-2; 8 nucleotides align to TRBD1. Germline CDR1 and CDR2: MGHDK and SYGVNS. This CDR3 comprises 15 residues. V was clipped by 2 bases and J by 3 bases; unmatched bases: 5. CDR3 coding DNA: TGTGCCAGCAGTGAACAGACAGGGGAAGACTATGGCTACACCTTC. Encoded protein: CASSEQTGEDYGYTF.

The J gene is TRBJ1-4, the V gene TRBV28, with unresolved D. V was cut by 2 bases and J by 3 bases, with 10 bases left in between. The CDR3 covers 15 residues. Germline-derived CDR1 and CDR2 are MDHEN and SYDVKM. The CDR3 spells CASSLQSGSNEKLFF. The CDR3 DNA sequence: TGTGCCAGCAGTTTACAGTCCGGGTCTAATGAAAAACTGTTTTTT.

The J gene is TRBJ2-6, the V gene TRBV30; a possible D gene is TRBD1 (5 bases). The germline CDR1 and CDR2 sequences are GTSNPN and SVGIG (reference sequence). V gave up 3 bases and J gave up 4 bases, with 10 bases separating them. The CDR3 consists of 14 residues. In nucleotides, the CDR3 is TGTGCCTGGAGCCAGGGATCCGGGGCCAACGTCCTGACTTTC. It translates to CAWSQGSGANVLTF.

The chain links TRBV2 to TRBJ2-7, with 9 bases lining up with TRBD2. V lost 4 bases, J lost 6 bases, and 7 bases stayed unmatched. CDR1 is SNHLY and CDR2 is FYNNEI in the germline V gene. CDR3 length: 14 residues. CDR3 in amino acids: CASSGSGSNVEQYF. The CDR3 nucleotides read TGTGCCAGCAGTGGTAGCGGGAGTAATGTCGAGCAGTACTTC.

V gene TRBV28 combines with J gene TRBJ1-4; 7 nucleotides agree with TRBD1. This CDR3 is 15 amino acids long. Germline V lookup: CDR1 MDHEN, CDR2 SYDVKM. V lost 6 bases, J lost 4 bases, and 8 bases stayed unmatched. Here the CDR3 DNA reads TGTGCCAGCAGCCGACAGGGCGCCCTTAATGAAAAACTGTTTTTT. Its translation is CASSRQGALNEKLFF.

The chain is built from TRBV10-3 and TRBJ2-7, with D possibly matching TRBD1 (5 bases). The CDR3 has 13 residues. Germline-derived CDR1 and CDR2 are ENHRY and SYGVKD. The V and J ends lost 7 bases and 0 bases respectively, with 10 bases between them. The CDR3 loop reads CAIKGMSSYEQYF. CDR3 sequence (DNA): TGTGCCATCAAGGGGATGAGCTCCTACGAGCAGTACTTC.

This chain links TRBV5-5 with TRBJ2-1, with D perhaps TRBD2 (6 bases). V was shortened by 5 bases and J by 5 bases, with 11 bases between the two germline ends. The CDR3 has 13 residues. CDR1 and CDR2 (germline): SGHKS, YYEKEE (reference sequence). CDR3 in amino acids: CASSWDSHNEQFF. The CDR3 DNA reads as TGTGCCAGCAGTTGGGACTCGCACAATGAGCAGTTCTTC.

The rearrangement links TRBV6-6 to TRBJ1-5; 7 nucleotides agree with TRBD1. Germline V gene data show CDR1 as MNHNY and CDR2 as SVGAGI (reference sequence). V shed 7 bases, J shed 5 bases, and the junction held 5 bases outside the gene matches. The CDR3 contains 13 residues. The CDR3 DNA reads as TGTGCCAGCATTTCGCAGGGGGATCAGCCCCAGCATTTT. This codes for CASISQGDQPQHF.